The 17 T cell receptor beta chains below all came from one sample that was sequenced in a study of T cell responses to AZD1222 COVID-19 vaccine. Here immunoSEQ multiplex PCR was the method, and the copy in TCRdb shows in-frame clones only, minus some. The sample consists of some 70,000 clones, about four fifths of them appearing once. The sample here was peripheral blood, taken 28 days after the second AZD1222 dose. The receptor source for this set is an adult who received the AZD1222 COVID-19 vaccine.

The gene calls are TRBV7-3 and TRBJ1-2; D may be TRBD1 (5 bases). V lost 0 bases and J lost 8, with 19 bases in between. The germline V gene has CDR1 SGHTA and CDR2 FQGTGA. CDR3 length equals 16 residues. The CDR3 spells CASSLTPRVGTAGYTF. DNA of the CDR3: TGTGCCAGCAGCTTAACACCTCGGGTAGGGACCGCCGGCTACACCTTC.

V gene TRBV5-1 combines with J gene TRBJ1-4; tentatively, D is TRBD1 (5 bases). The CDR3 consists of 15 residues. Germline loops: CDR1 SGHRS, CDR2 YFSETQ. Trimming shortened V by 0 bases and J by 7 bases, and 13 bases separated the two germline ends. CDR3 coding DNA: TGCGCCAGCAGCTTGGCTGGAACAGGCGGTGAAAAACTGTTTTTT. Translating gives CASSLAGTGGEKLFF.

J is TRBJ2-1 and V is TRBV5-1, with 7 nucleotides matching TRBD1. The CDR3 is 14 amino acids. The germline CDR1 and CDR2 sequences are SGHRS and YFSETQ. The V and J ends lost 4 bases and 8 bases, in that order; junction bases with no gene match: 9. The CDR3 protein is CASSLGQAIDEQFF. For the CDR3, the DNA is TGCGCCAGCAGCCTAGGACAGGCTATCGATGAGCAGTTCTTC.

The J gene is TRBJ1-2, the V gene TRBV15, with D possibly being TRBD1 (6 bases). Germline V CDR1 and CDR2: LNHNV, YYDKDF (reference sequence). This CDR3 has 16 residues. Trimming pared 0 bases from V and 4 bases from J, leaving 15 bases between. The chain's CDR3 is CATSRDRTVKAYGYTF. The CDR3 coding sequence is TGTGCCACCAGCAGAGACCGGACAGTTAAAGCCTATGGCTACACCTTC.

The chain employs TRBV9 and TRBJ2-3; 8 nucleotides line up with TRBD1. CDR1 and CDR2 from the germline V gene are SGDLS and YYNGEE. The CDR3 spans 16 residues. Losses at the gene ends were 0 bases for V and 2 bases for J; bases not matched to a gene: 5. CDR3 loop: CASSVAWTGYTDTQYF. CDR3 sequence (DNA): TGTGCCAGCAGCGTAGCCTGGACAGGGTACACAGATACGCAGTATTTT.

The rearrangement uses TRBV6-5 and TRBJ1-1, with D unresolved. CDR1 is MNHEY and CDR2 is SVGAGI in the germline V gene. V lost 6 bases to trimming and J lost 0 bases, with 14 bases between them. The CDR3 sequence is 15 residues long. CDR3 sequence (DNA): TGTGCCAGCAGCGACTACGGCGGAATGAACACTGAAGCTTTCTTT. Its translation is CASSDYGGMNTEAFF.

The chain has TRBV2 and TRBJ2-7, with 8 bases lining up with TRBD1. The junction had 9 bases not matched to a gene; V was cut back by 4 bases and J by 1 base. Germline V lookup: CDR1 SNHLY, CDR2 FYNNEI. The CDR3 contains 16 residues. The CDR3 DNA reads TGTGCCAGCAGTGTATACCGGACAGGGTTATCCTACGAGCAGTACTTC. It specifies CASSVYRTGLSYEQYF.

This clone was found once. The chain's CDR3 is CASSYGGSPLHF. Written as DNA, the CDR3 is TGTGCCAGCAGTTACGGTGGTTCACCCCTCCACTTT. The chain recombines TRBV6-5 with TRBJ1-6; D gene uncertain. The CDR3 has 12 amino acids. CDR1 and CDR2 (germline): MNHEY, SVGAGI. Between the trimmed V and J ends, which lost 2 bases and 9 bases, there was a span of 5 bases.

The rearrangement uses TRBV5-1 and TRBJ1-1; the D is unclear. The CDR3 extends over 13 amino acids. Trimming pared 4 bases from V and 3 bases from J, leaving 10 bases between. The germline gives CDR1 SGHRS, CDR2 YFSETQ. The CDR3 spells CASSDLGDTEAFF. The CDR3 DNA sequence: TGCGCCAGCAGCGACCTTGGGGACACTGAAGCTTTCTTT.

V is TRBV28 and J is TRBJ1-5, with TRBD1 identical over 8 bases. The CDR3 runs 14 residues. Germline V lookup: CDR1 MDHEN, CDR2 SYDVKM. The V segment lost 5 bases and the J segment 7 bases; nucleotides outside the gene matches: 7. The CDR3: CASSTGQGRQPQHF. CDR3 nucleotide sequence: TGTGCCAGCAGTACCGGACAGGGCAGACAGCCCCAGCATTTT.

The chain employs TRBV3-1 (or the pseudogene TRBV3-2) and TRBJ1-2; D not certain. This CDR3 spans 14 amino acids. Trimming cost V 0 bases and J 4 bases, with 9 bases left between them. The germline V gene encodes CDR1 LGHDT and CDR2 YNNKEL (reference sequence). CDR3 protein: CASSQDKQFYGYTF. The CDR3 DNA sequence: TGTGCCAGCAGCCAAGATAAACAGTTCTATGGCTACACCTTC.

J is TRBJ2-5 and V is TRBV4-2; D is unclear. Germline V gene lookup returns CDR1 LGHNA and CDR2 YNFKEQ. This CDR3 comprises 16 residues. Trimming left V 0 bases short and J 5 bases short, with 16 bases between. The CDR3 spells CASSQEGWPTEETQYF. Here the CDR3 DNA reads TGTGCCAGCAGCCAAGAGGGCTGGCCGACCGAGGAGACCCAGTACTTC.

This chain connects TRBV5-1 to TRBJ1-4, with TRBD1 matching 8 bases. This CDR3 has 14 residues. CDR1 and CDR2 from the germline V gene are SGHRS and YFSETQ. V was clipped by 4 bases and J by 4 bases; unmatched bases: 3. CDR3 protein: CASSQGQGNEKLFF. CDR3 bases: TGCGCCAGCAGCCAAGGACAGGGTAATGAAAAACTGTTTTTT.

This clone was recorded a few times. This chain joins TRBV27 and TRBJ1-6, with TRBD1 matching over 7 bases. The V gene end was trimmed by 6 bases and the J gene end by 12 bases; junction bases not matched to a gene: 8. The CDR3 is 13 amino acids. The germline CDR1 and CDR2 sequences are MNHEY and SMNVEV (reference sequence). The CDR3 sequence: CASSPTGPQPLHF. The CDR3 coding sequence is TGTGCCAGCAGCCCGACAGGGCCACAACCCCTCCACTTT.

V is TRBV2 and J is TRBJ2-3; no reliable D call. This CDR3 has 13 amino acids. The germline gives CDR1 SNHLY, CDR2 FYNNEI. Deletions cut 5 bases from V and 0 bases from J, with 6 bases between. CDR3 sequence reads: CASSYLSTDTQYF. The CDR3 bases are TGTGCCAGCAGTTATCTGAGCACAGATACGCAGTATTTT.

The chain carries TRBV11-2 and TRBJ2-4, with 9 bases lining up with TRBD1. The CDR3 spans 20 residues. The V gene end was trimmed by 0 bases and the J gene end by 0 bases; junction bases not matched to a gene: 12. Per the germline V gene, CDR1 is SGHAT and CDR2 is FQNNGV. The CDR3 nucleotides read TGTGCCAGCAGCTTAGAGGGGGCCCGACCGGGACAGGGAGCCAAAAACATTCAGTACTTC. Its translation: CASSLEGARPGQGAKNIQYF.

The chain recombines TRBV5-1 with TRBJ1-1, with TRBD1 as a possible D gene (5 bases). The CDR3 is made up of 12 amino acids. CDR1 and CDR2 (germline): SGHRS, YFSETQ. The V end lost 2 bases, the J end lost 5 bases, and 7 bases lay between the germline ends. CDR3 coding DNA: TGCGCCAGCAGCTTTCAGGGTACTGAAGCTTTCTTT. Its protein is CASSFQGTEAFF.